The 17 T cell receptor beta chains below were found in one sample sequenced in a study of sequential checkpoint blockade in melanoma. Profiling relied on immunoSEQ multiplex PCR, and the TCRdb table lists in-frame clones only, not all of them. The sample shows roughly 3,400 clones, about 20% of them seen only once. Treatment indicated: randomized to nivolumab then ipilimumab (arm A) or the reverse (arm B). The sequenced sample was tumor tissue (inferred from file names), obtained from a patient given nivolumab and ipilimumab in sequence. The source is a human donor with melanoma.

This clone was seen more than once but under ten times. The DNA for the CDR3 is TGTGCCATCAGGATACCGGGACAGGCTAAGGGCTATGGCTACACCTTC. Translated: CAIRIPGQAKGYGYTF. The gene calls are TRBV10-3 and TRBJ1-2; 8 positions match TRBD1. Germline CDR1 reads ENHRY; CDR2 reads SYGVKD. The CDR3 is made up of 16 amino acids. V gave up 6 bases and J gave up 4 bases; unmatched junction bases: 13.

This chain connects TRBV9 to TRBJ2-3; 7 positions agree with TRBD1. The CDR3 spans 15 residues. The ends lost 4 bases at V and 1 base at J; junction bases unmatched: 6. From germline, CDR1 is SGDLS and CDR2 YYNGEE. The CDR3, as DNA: TGTGCCAGCAGCTTAGCAGGGACAGGCACAGATACGCAGTATTTT. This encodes CASSLAGTGTDTQYF.

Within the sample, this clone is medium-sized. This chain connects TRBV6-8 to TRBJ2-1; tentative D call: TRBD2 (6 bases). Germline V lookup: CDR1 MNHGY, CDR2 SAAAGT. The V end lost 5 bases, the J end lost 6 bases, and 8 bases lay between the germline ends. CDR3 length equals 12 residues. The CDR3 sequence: CASSILANEQFF. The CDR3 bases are TGTGCCAGCAGTATACTAGCCAATGAGCAGTTCTTC.

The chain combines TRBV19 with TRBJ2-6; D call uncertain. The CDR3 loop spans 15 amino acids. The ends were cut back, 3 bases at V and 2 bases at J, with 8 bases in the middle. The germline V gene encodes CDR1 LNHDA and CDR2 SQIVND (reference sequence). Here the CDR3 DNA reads TGTGCCAGTAGTATTGCGGCGGCTGGGGCCAACGTCCTGACTTTC. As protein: CASSIAAAGANVLTF. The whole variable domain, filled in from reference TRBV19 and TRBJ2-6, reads DGGITQSPKYLFRKEGQNVTLSCEQNLNHDAMYWYRQDPGQGLRLIYYSQIVNDFQKGDIAEGYSVSREKKESFPLTVTSAQKNPTAFYLCASSIAAAGANVLTFGAGSRLTVL.

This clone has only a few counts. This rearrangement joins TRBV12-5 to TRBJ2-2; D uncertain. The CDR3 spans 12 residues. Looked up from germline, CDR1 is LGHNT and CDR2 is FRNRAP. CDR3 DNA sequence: TGTGCCAGCGTTGCGAACACCGGGGAGCTGTTTTTT. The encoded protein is CASVANTGELFF.

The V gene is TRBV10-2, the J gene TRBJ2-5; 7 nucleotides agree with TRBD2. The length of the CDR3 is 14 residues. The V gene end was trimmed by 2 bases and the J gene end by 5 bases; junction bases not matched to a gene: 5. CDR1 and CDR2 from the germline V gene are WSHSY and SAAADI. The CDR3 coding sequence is TGCGCCAGCAGTGAGGGGAGGGGATGGGAGACCCAGTACTTC. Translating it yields CASSEGRGWETQYF.

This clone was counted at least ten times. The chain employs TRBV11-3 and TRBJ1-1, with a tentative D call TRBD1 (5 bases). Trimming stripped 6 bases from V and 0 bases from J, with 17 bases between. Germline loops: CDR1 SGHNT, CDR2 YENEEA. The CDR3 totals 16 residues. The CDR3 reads CASRSDGTSMNTEAFF. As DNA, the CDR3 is TGTGCCAGCAGGTCCGACGGGACCTCTATGAACACTGAAGCTTTCTTT.

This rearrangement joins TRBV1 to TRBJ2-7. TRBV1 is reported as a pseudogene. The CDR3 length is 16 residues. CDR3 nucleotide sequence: TGCGCCAGCAGCCCCTCCCAAGCAGGGACCTTCTACGAGCAGTACTTC. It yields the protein CASSPSQAGTFYEQYF.

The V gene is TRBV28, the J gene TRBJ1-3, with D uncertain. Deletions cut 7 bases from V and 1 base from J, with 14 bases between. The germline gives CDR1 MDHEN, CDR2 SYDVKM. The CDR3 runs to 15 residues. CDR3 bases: TGTGCCAGCACCCTCCTGACGGGGTCTGGAAACACCATATATTTT. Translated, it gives CASTLLTGSGNTIYF.

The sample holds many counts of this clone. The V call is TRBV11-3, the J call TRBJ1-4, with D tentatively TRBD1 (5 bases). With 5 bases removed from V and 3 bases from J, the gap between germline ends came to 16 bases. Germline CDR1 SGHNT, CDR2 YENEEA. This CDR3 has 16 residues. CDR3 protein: CASSEDTHRSNEKLFF. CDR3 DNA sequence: TGTGCCAGCAGCGAGGACACCCATAGGTCTAATGAAAAACTGTTTTTT.

The DNA for the CDR3 is TGTGCCAGCACCAAAGCGGGGTCCGGGGAGCTGTTTTTT. Protein product: CASTKAGSGELFF. The chain carries TRBV25-1 and TRBJ2-2; the match to TRBD2 covers 7 bases. The CDR3 length is 13 residues. The germline V gene encodes CDR1 MGHDK and CDR2 SYGVNS. Germline trimming cut 7 bases from V and 6 bases from J; bases unmatched to any gene: 5. The full variable domain, in which reference TRBV25-1 and TRBJ2-2 provide the parts outside the CDR3, is EADIYQTPRYLVIGTGKKITLECSQTMGHDKMYWYQQDPGMELHLIHYSYGVNSTEKGDLSSESTVSRIRTEHFPLTLESARPSHTSQYLCASTKAGSGELFFGEGSRLTVL.

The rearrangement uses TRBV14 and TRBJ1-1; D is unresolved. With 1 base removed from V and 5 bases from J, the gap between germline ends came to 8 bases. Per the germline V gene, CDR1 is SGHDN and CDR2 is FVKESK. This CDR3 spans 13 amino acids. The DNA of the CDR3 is TGTGCCAGCAGCCAAGCAGCCGGGACTGAAGCTTTCTTT. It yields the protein CASSQAAGTEAFF.

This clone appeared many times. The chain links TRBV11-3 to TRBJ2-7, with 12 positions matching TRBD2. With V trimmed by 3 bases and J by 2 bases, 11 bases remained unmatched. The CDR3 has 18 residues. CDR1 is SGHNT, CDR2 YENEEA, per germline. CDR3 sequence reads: CASSLKSLAGGFTYEQYV. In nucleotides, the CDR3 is TGTGCCAGCAGCTTGAAGTCACTAGCGGGGGGCTTCACCTACGAGCAGTACGTC.

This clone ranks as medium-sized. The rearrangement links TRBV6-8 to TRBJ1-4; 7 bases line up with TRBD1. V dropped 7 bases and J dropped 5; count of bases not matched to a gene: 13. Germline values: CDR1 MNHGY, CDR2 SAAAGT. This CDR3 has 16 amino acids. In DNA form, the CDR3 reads TGTGCCAGCACCCTATTCCAGGGACAGCCAAATGAAAAACTGTTTTTT. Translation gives CASTLFQGQPNEKLFF.

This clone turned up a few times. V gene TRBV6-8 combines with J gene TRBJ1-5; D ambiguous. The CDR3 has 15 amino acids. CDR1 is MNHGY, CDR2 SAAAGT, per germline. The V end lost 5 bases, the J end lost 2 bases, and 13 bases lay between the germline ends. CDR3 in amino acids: CASSEDGIRNQPQHF. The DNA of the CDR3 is TGTGCCAGCAGTGAGGACGGGATTCGCAATCAGCCCCAGCATTTT.

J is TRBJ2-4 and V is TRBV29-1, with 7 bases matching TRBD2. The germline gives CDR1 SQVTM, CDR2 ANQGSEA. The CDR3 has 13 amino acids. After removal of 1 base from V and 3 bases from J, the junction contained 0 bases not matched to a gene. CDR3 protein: CSVEAGGKNIQYF. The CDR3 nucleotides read TGCAGCGTTGAAGCGGGGGGCAAAAACATTCAGTACTTC.

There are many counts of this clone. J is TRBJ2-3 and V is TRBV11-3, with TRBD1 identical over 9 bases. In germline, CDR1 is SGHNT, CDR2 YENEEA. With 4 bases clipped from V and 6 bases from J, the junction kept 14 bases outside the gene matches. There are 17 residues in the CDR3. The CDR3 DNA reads TGTGCCAGCAGCTCGACGGGTACAGGGGGCTCTTGGGATACGCAGTATTTT. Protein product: CASSSTGTGGSWDTQYF.